This TCR beta chain was obtained from a study of beta chain features in type 1 diabetes. This clone was picked up a small number of times. Isolated RNA was reverse transcribed in full, so expressed TCRB transcripts were sequenced. Repertoires were generated with immunoSEQ multiplex PCR, while TCRdb's copy carries only in-frame clones and drops some. The data contain approximately 330,000 clones, 9.5% to 11% of them singletons. CD4+ naive, central memory, regulatory and stem cell-like memory subsets were isolated by sorting on CD45RO/CCR7/CD25/CD127/CD95/CD27. V lost 3 bases, J lost 7 bases, and 3 bases stayed unmatched. Germline CDR1 and CDR2: KGHSH and LQKENI. This CDR3 spans 14 amino acids.

V is TRBV18 and J is TRBJ2-1, with 10 positions matching TRBD2. Material for sequencing was naive CD4+ T cells from blood. This sequence was found in a woman aged 25 to 39 in good health. The CDR3 coding sequence is TGTGCCAGCTCACCTCTGACTAGCGGGAATGAGCAGTTCTTC. As protein: CASSPLTSGNEQFF.